The 32 T cell receptor beta chains presented below share a single source sample, sequenced in a study of cytomegalovirus exposure and HLA in healthy donors. The PCR made use of 60 Vbeta and 13 Jbeta primers. Profiling relied on immunoSEQ multiplex PCR, and the TCRdb table lists in-frame clones only, not all of them. Here the sample spans roughly 100,000 clones, 78% being singletons. Sequencing input: PBMCs. The receptor set was obtained from a woman in her thirties or forties in good health and CMV-seronegative.

This chain connects TRBV28 to TRBJ2-1; 8 bases line up with TRBD2. The germline V gene encodes CDR1 MDHEN and CDR2 SYDVKM. The CDR3 has 15 amino acids. Unmatched junction bases numbered 9, after V lost 3 bases and J lost 8 bases. The CDR3 DNA reads as TGTGCCAGCAGTTTGGTAACGGGAGGGCCCTATGAGCAGTTCTTC. The encoded protein is CASSLVTGGPYEQFF.

The chain recombines TRBV29-1 with TRBJ2-1; the D gene is possibly TRBD2 (5 bases). The CDR3 sequence is 11 residues long. V was pared by 5 bases and J by 10 bases, with 12 bases between. Germline assignment: CDR1 SQVTM and CDR2 ANQGSEA. The CDR3 spells CSVSPSLEQFF. CDR3 coding DNA: TGCAGCGTTTCCCCTAGCCTAGAGCAGTTCTTC.

This sequence joins TRBV28 and TRBJ2-7; TRBD1 is a possible D gene (6 bases). V was pared by 5 bases and J by 7 bases, with 12 bases between. Germline CDR1 MDHEN, CDR2 SYDVKM. This CDR3 region has 12 residues. CDR3 amino acids: CASSTSGVEQYF. CDR3 nucleotides: TGTGCCAGCAGTACCTCAGGGGTGGAGCAGTACTTC. Full variable domain (missing parts from reference TRBV28 and TRBJ2-7): DVKVTQSSRYLVKRTGEKVFLECVQDMDHENMFWYRQDPGLGLRLIYFSYDVKMKEKGDIPEGYSVSREKKERFSLILESASTNQTSMYLCASSTSGVEQYFGPGTRLTVT.

The V and J genes are TRBV7-9 and TRBJ1-1, with D possibly TRBD1 on 6 matching bases. The V end lost 2 bases, the J end lost 7 bases, and 17 bases lay between the germline ends. Germline CDR1 SEHNR, CDR2 FQNEAQ (reference sequence). The CDR3 runs to 15 residues. The CDR3 bases are TGTGCCAGCAGCTTATCGGGGGGCCGTCTTGATGAAGCTTTCTTT. It translates to CASSLSGGRLDEAFF.

The chain employs TRBV28 and TRBJ1-1; D is uncertain. Germline CDR1 reads MDHEN; CDR2 reads SYDVKM. This CDR3 spans 15 amino acids. Trimming stripped 5 bases from V and 0 bases from J, with 13 bases between. CDR3 nucleotides: TGTGCCAGCAGTCCTACGACTCTCCTGAACACTGAAGCTTTCTTT. It yields the protein CASSPTTLLNTEAFF.

V usage is TRBV7-7 and J usage is TRBJ2-5; D call uncertain. Near its end, the DNA agrees better with TRBJ2-7, so the J call may be wrong. CDR3 length: 13 amino acids. Germline CDR1 reads SSHAT; CDR2 reads FNYEAQ (reference sequence). The CDR3 DNA sequence: TGTGCCAGCAGCTTAGGAAGTCACCACGAGCAGTACTTC. Its protein product is CASSLGSHHEQYF.

The chain employs TRBV5-4 and TRBJ2-1; weak D call: TRBD2 (6 bases). The germline CDR1 and CDR2 sequences are SGHNT and YYREEE (reference sequence). Deletions cut 5 bases from V and 0 bases from J, with 15 bases between. The CDR3 totals 16 residues. The CDR3 reads CASSPTGTRSYNEQFF. In DNA form, the CDR3 reads TGTGCCAGCAGTCCGACCGGGACTCGCTCCTACAATGAGCAGTTCTTC.

This clone was detected many times. This chain connects TRBV6-1 to TRBJ2-7; 11 bases fit TRBD1. This CDR3 is built from 12 residues. J lost 6 bases, V lost 8 bases, and 3 bases had no gene match. Germline V gene data show CDR1 as MNHNS and CDR2 as SASEGT. In DNA form, the CDR3 reads TGTGCCAGCGGACAGGGGGCGTCCGAGCAGTACTTC. Amino acid sequence: CASGQGASEQYF.

Turning to this clone: Because the CDR3 is missing its conserved closing phenylalanine or tryptophan, this is likely a read error. This chain links TRBV29-1 with TRBJ2-7, with D perhaps matching TRBD2 (6 bases). With 6 bases removed from V and 2 bases from J, the gap between germline ends came to 14 bases. This CDR3 spans 13 amino acids. Germline lookup yields CDR1 SQVTM and CDR2 ANQGSEA. The CDR3 region is CSVASALPYEQYL. The CDR3 nucleotides are TGCAGCGTAGCTAGCGCGCTCCCCTACGAGCAGTACCTC.

This sequence joins TRBV7-2 and TRBJ2-3; D call uncertain. Germline values: CDR1 SGHTA, CDR2 FQGNSA. The V gene lost 4 bases and the J gene lost 6 bases, with 5 bases spanning the gap. This CDR3 spans 11 amino acids. CDR3 protein: CASSSMDTQYF. The DNA for the CDR3 is TGTGCCAGCAGCTCCATGGATACGCAGTATTTT.

This clone appeared once. An end of the junction does not agree with germline; a read error may underlie this. At the DNA level, this CDR3 is encoded by other sequences in the same sample as well. The rearrangement joins TRBV2 to TRBJ2-7; unclear D gene. Germline V CDR1 and CDR2: SNHLY, FYNNEI. There are 15 residues in the CDR3. The DNA for the CDR3 is TGCGCCAGCAGTGTCCCTATTCCAGGAAGCTACGAGCAGTACTTC. Translated, it gives CASSVPIPGSYEQYF.

This sequence joins TRBV5-1 and TRBJ2-5; TRBD1 agrees at 8 bases. J was trimmed by 9 bases and V by 5 bases; bases with no gene match: 9. The CDR3 is 13 amino acids. CDR1 is SGHRS, CDR2 YFSETQ, per germline. CDR3 residues: CASRQTGVEAQYF. CDR3 sequence (DNA): TGCGCCAGCAGACAGACAGGGGTTGAGGCCCAGTACTTC.

This clone showed up just a few times. The J gene is TRBJ2-2, the V gene TRBV27; 9 bases are shared with TRBD2. The CDR3 loop spans 15 amino acids. Germline CDR1 MNHEY, CDR2 SMNVEV (reference sequence). The J segment lost 7 bases and the V segment lost 5 bases, leaving 8 bases of the junction unmatched. The CDR3 sequence is CASSLKSGRSGELFF. The CDR3 DNA reads as TGTGCCAGCAGTCTCAAGAGCGGGAGGAGCGGGGAGCTGTTTTTT.

This clone has more than one count but fewer than ten. The V and J genes are TRBV5-1 and TRBJ2-5; perhaps TRBD2 as D (6 bases). With 2 bases removed from V and 1 base from J, the gap between germline ends came to 9 bases. In germline, CDR1 is SGHRS, CDR2 YFSETQ. The CDR3 has 14 amino acids. The CDR3 coding sequence is TGCGCCAGCAGCTTATCTAGCGTCCAAGAGACCCAGTACTTC. It codes for CASSLSSVQETQYF.

V usage is TRBV6-1 and J usage is TRBJ2-2; 9 nucleotides align to TRBD2. CDR1 MNHNS and CDR2 SASEGT come from the germline V gene. The V and J ends lost 4 bases and 6 bases, in that order; junction bases with no gene match: 6. The CDR3 consists of 15 residues. The CDR3 DNA reads TGTGCCAGCAGTGCTAGCGGGACTGGGGCCGGGGAGCTGTTTTTT. It translates to CASSASGTGAGELFF.

The CDR3 bases are TGTGCCAGCAGCCCACGGACAGGGACGGACTATGGCTACACCTTC. Its translation is CASSPRTGTDYGYTF. The chain recombines TRBV11-2 with TRBJ1-2; 8 bases map to TRBD1. The trim removed 5 bases at V and 3 bases at J, leaving 8 bases unmatched. From germline, CDR1 is SGHAT and CDR2 FQNNGV. This CDR3 is 15 amino acids long.

V usage is TRBV2 and J usage is TRBJ2-4; 11 bases are shared with TRBD2. The junction had 5 bases not matched to a gene; V was cut back by 8 bases and J by 8 bases. CDR1 and CDR2 from the germline V gene are SNHLY and FYNNEI. This CDR3 is 13 amino acids long. The CDR3 loop is CASGSGRDDIQYF. For the CDR3, the DNA is TGTGCCAGCGGTAGCGGGAGGGATGACATTCAGTACTTC.

The V call is TRBV6-4, the J call TRBJ2-3; D might be TRBD2 (6 bases). The germline V gene has CDR1 MRHNA and CDR2 SNTAGT. The CDR3 length is 13 residues. V lost 2 bases, J lost 4 bases, and 7 bases lay in between. In DNA form, the CDR3 reads TGTGCCAGCAGTGACGGGGACTCAGATACGCAGTATTTT. Encoded protein: CASSDGDSDTQYF.

The chain recombines TRBV28 with TRBJ2-1; D uncertain. Trimming took 6 bases from V and 5 from J, leaving 5 bases between them. The CDR3 has 11 residues. The V gene's germline CDR1 is MDHEN and CDR2 SYDVKM. CDR3 sequence: CASRRHNEQFF. CDR3 nucleotides: TGTGCCAGCAGGCGTCACAATGAGCAGTTCTTC.

Within the sample, this clone is medium-sized. This sequence joins TRBV6-4 and TRBJ2-3; 7 nucleotides align to TRBD2. This CDR3 is 15 amino acids long. With V trimmed by 0 bases and J by 6 bases, 6 bases remained unmatched. Germline V gene lookup returns CDR1 MRHNA and CDR2 SNTAGT. CDR3 coding DNA: TGTGCCAGCAGTGACTCGGCGGGAGTAAGTGATACGCAGTATTTT. Translated: CASSDSAGVSDTQYF.

The chain has TRBV4-2 and TRBJ1-2; no firm D call. The germline CDR1 and CDR2 sequences are LGHNA and YNFKEQ. The V and J ends lost 4 bases and 8 bases respectively, with 17 bases between them. The CDR3 runs to 14 residues. The CDR3 DNA reads as TGTGCCAGCAGCCTGGGAGTCACCGCCGGGGGCTACACCTTC. This sequence encodes CASSLGVTAGGYTF.

The chain employs TRBV4-2 and TRBJ1-5; the match to TRBD1 covers 7 bases. This CDR3 has 16 residues. Looked up from germline, CDR1 is LGHNA and CDR2 is YNFKEQ. V was clipped by 5 bases and J by 6 bases; unmatched bases: 13. The CDR3 region has the DNA TGTGCCAGCAGCTCCTCAACTACAGGGGTAGGTCAGCCCCAGCATTTT. Residues: CASSSSTTGVGQPQHF.

The rearrangement uses TRBV12-5 and TRBJ2-7; D may be TRBD1 (5 bases). Germline lookup yields CDR1 LGHNT and CDR2 FRNRAP. Deletions cut 8 bases from V and 4 bases from J, with 15 bases between. The CDR3 totals 13 residues. In DNA, the CDR3 is TGTGCTAGTAGCCGGTCAGGGAATTACGAGCAGTACTTC. Translation: CASSRSGNYEQYF.

The chain couples TRBV27 to TRBJ2-2; tentative D call: TRBD1 (5 bases). From germline, CDR1 is MNHEY and CDR2 SMNVEV (reference sequence). This CDR3 is built from 15 residues. Trimming removed 5 bases at V and 5 bases at J, with 15 bases between. Here the CDR3 DNA reads TGTGCCAGCAGTCCCGGCGACAGCCTAACCGGGGAGCTGTTTTTT. Translating it yields CASSPGDSLTGELFF.

CDR3 amino acids: CASSKTGTGRYEQYF. CDR3 nucleotide sequence: TGTGCCAGCAGCAAAACCGGGACAGGGCGCTACGAGCAGTACTTC. The V call is TRBV11-3, the J call TRBJ2-7; TRBD1 aligns across 9 bases. CDR1 is SGHNT and CDR2 is YENEEA in the germline V gene. The CDR3 has 15 residues. Germline trimming cut 5 bases from V and 3 bases from J; bases unmatched to any gene: 8. Combining the CDR3 with reference TRBV11-3 and TRBJ2-7 gives the whole variable domain EAGVVQSPRYKIIEKKQPVAFWCNPISGHNTLYWYLQNLGQGPELLIRYENEEAVDDSQLPKDRFSAERLKGVDSTLKIQPAELGDSAVYLCASSKTGTGRYEQYFGPGTRLTVT.

V gene TRBV27 combines with J gene TRBJ1-6; D might be TRBD1 (6 bases). The germline gives CDR1 MNHEY, CDR2 SMNVEV (reference sequence). V lost 9 bases and J lost 7, with 19 bases in between. The CDR3 extends over 15 amino acids. The DNA of the CDR3 is TGTGCCAGTACCCTCATCGGACAGTACAATTCACCCCTCCACTTT. Protein: CASTLIGQYNSPLHF.

V usage is TRBV19 and J usage is TRBJ1-2, with 7 bases matching TRBD1. The junction had 13 bases not matched to a gene; V was cut back by 5 bases and J by 4 bases. CDR3 length: 16 amino acids. Per the germline V gene, CDR1 is LNHDA and CDR2 is SQIVND (reference sequence). CDR3 protein: CASSLIGTAAFYGYTF. The CDR3 DNA sequence: TGTGCCAGTAGTTTAATTGGGACAGCAGCCTTCTATGGCTACACCTTC.

This clone appeared a few times. The genes are TRBV10-3 and TRBJ1-4, with 8 bases aligning to TRBD1. Germline CDR1 ENHRY, CDR2 SYGVKD. V trimming: 4 bases; J trimming: 4 bases; junction bases outside the gene matches: 2. The CDR3 runs 14 residues. The CDR3 loop is CAISGTGNNEKLFF. In nucleotides, the CDR3 is TGTGCCATCAGTGGGACAGGGAATAATGAAAAACTGTTTTTT.

The genes are TRBV30 and TRBJ1-5; D is possibly TRBD1 (5 bases). The CDR3 is 16 residues long. Germline V gene sequence: CDR1 GTSNPN, CDR2 SVGIG (reference sequence). V gave up 2 bases and J gave up 3 bases, with 17 bases separating them. The CDR3 region is CAWSPPGGRDNQPQHF. The CDR3 nucleotides read TGTGCCTGGAGTCCCCCCGGGGGAAGGGACAATCAGCCCCAGCATTTT. Full variable domain (rest looked up from reference TRBV30 and TRBJ1-5): SQTIHQWPATLVQPVGSPLSLECTVEGTSNPNLYWYRQAAGRGLQLLFYSVGIGQISSEVPQNLSASRPQDRQFILSSKKLLLSDSGFYLCAWSPPGGRDNQPQHFGDGTRLSIL.

J is TRBJ2-1 and V is TRBV9, with 8 nucleotides matching TRBD2. The CDR3 has 16 residues. Germline lookup yields CDR1 SGDLS and CDR2 YYNGEE. Germline trimming cut 5 bases from V and 2 bases from J; bases unmatched to any gene: 9. For the CDR3, the DNA is TGTGCCAGCAGGCGAACTCTAGCGGGTACCTACAATGAGCAGTTCTTC. Translating gives CASRRTLAGTYNEQFF.

The chain links TRBV27 to TRBJ1-2; possible D gene TRBD1, 6 bases. The CDR3 has 16 amino acids. Trimming cost V 4 bases and J 4 bases, with 19 bases left between them. Germline assignment: CDR1 MNHEY and CDR2 SMNVEV (reference sequence). The CDR3 nucleotides read TGTGCCAGCAGTTGGGGACGGGGGGGGCGCGGCTATGGCTACACCTTC. Amino acids: CASSWGRGGRGYGYTF.

The chain carries TRBV5-1 and TRBJ2-2; D possibly corresponds to TRBD2 (6 bases). Trimming took off 0 bases at V and 4 bases at J, with 10 bases between the two ends. There are 15 residues in the CDR3. Germline loops: CDR1 SGHRS, CDR2 YFSETQ. The chain's CDR3 is CASSLVGGSTGELFF. CDR3 sequence (DNA): TGCGCCAGCAGCTTGGTTGGAGGGAGCACCGGGGAGCTGTTTTTT.